The 9 T cell receptor beta chains listed next were all sequenced from one sample in a study of CD4+ T cells in melanoma. The assay was immunoSEQ multiplex PCR, and TCRdb's table has in-frame clones only and misses some. The sample consists of over 10,000 clones, about 74% of them appearing once. What was sequenced was cells from a culture (not recorded whether cultured in vitro). The receptors shown here come from a human donor with melanoma.

V is TRBV10-1 and J is TRBJ2-3, with D possibly TRBD1 on 5 matching bases. Germline CDR1 is WNHNN and CDR2 is SYGVQD (reference sequence). This CDR3 is 14 amino acids long. Deletions cut 3 bases from V and 4 bases from J, with 11 bases between. The CDR3 DNA reads as TGCGCCAGCAGTGATGGGGCAGTGGCAGATACGCAGTATTTT. This translates into CASSDGAVADTQYF.

The CDR3 DNA reads TGTGCCTGGGTCCAGAGTCCCGGGGGGAGCTCCTACGAGCAGTACTTC. It specifies CAWVQSPGGSSYEQYF. The rearrangement uses TRBV30 and TRBJ2-7; 7 bases are a match to TRBD2. CDR1 GTSNPN and CDR2 SVGIG come from the germline V gene (reference sequence). The CDR3 loop spans 16 amino acids. Germline trimming cut 5 bases from V and 0 bases from J; bases unmatched to any gene: 13.

The chain employs TRBV18 and TRBJ2-2; 10 bases match TRBD1. Looked up from germline, CDR1 is KGHSH and CDR2 is LQKENI. CDR3 length: 15 amino acids. Trimming removed 3 bases from V and 8 bases from J; junction bases left unmatched: 6. The CDR3 DNA is TGTGCCAGCTCACCCAGACAGGGGGCGCAAGGGGAGCTGTTTTTT. Its protein is CASSPRQGAQGELFF.

V is TRBV27 and J is TRBJ1-1; D is uncertain. Trimming removed 8 bases at V and 3 bases at J, with 13 bases between. The CDR3 is made up of 13 amino acids. The germline gives CDR1 MNHEY, CDR2 SMNVEV (reference sequence). The CDR3 loop is CASHRIPHTEAFF. In nucleotides, the CDR3 is TGTGCCAGCCACCGAATTCCGCACACTGAAGCTTTCTTT.

The chain couples TRBV2 to TRBJ2-2; D remains unclear. The CDR3 spans 13 residues. Trimming stripped 2 bases from V and 4 bases from J, with 5 bases between. CDR1 is SNHLY, CDR2 FYNNEI, per germline. CDR3 sequence (DNA): TGTGCCAGCAGTGAACTCGGCACCGGGGAGCTGTTTTTT. This codes for CASSELGTGELFF.

The V and J genes are TRBV15 and TRBJ1-3; D gene unclear. Germline loops: CDR1 LNHNV, CDR2 YYDKDF (reference sequence). This CDR3 is built from 14 residues. The V gene lost 2 bases and the J gene lost 7 bases, with 12 bases spanning the gap. DNA of the CDR3: TGTGCCACCAGCAGACGAAGTTCCCCGAACACCATATATTTT. It encodes CATSRRSSPNTIYF.

This chain connects TRBV25-1 to TRBJ2-1, with 9 bases aligning to TRBD1. Germline V gene sequence: CDR1 MGHDK, CDR2 SYGVNS. The ends lost 11 bases at V and 8 bases at J; junction bases unmatched: 16. The CDR3 is 15 amino acids. CDR3 DNA: TGTGCCTGTAAAGGTGACAGGGGGATCCCTGATGAGCAGTTCTTC. This codes for CACKGDRGIPDEQFF.

This chain joins TRBV5-1 and TRBJ2-6, with D possibly being TRBD2 (6 bases). The length of the CDR3 is 19 residues. Trimming stripped 6 bases from V and 0 bases from J, with 22 bases between. Germline-derived CDR1 and CDR2 are SGHRS and YFSETQ. The CDR3, as DNA: TGCGCCAGCACACAAACCCTTGCGGGATTGCCCTCTGGGGCCAACGTCCTGACTTTC. As protein: CASTQTLAGLPSGANVLTF.

CDR3 nucleotide sequence: TGCGCCAGCAGCTTGGGTGAGGTAGGAAACACTGAAGCTTTCTTT. The encoded protein is CASSLGEVGNTEAFF. The rearrangement links TRBV5-1 to TRBJ1-1, with unresolved D. CDR3 length: 15 amino acids. In germline, CDR1 is SGHRS, CDR2 YFSETQ. V was shortened by 0 bases and J by 2 bases, with 11 bases between the two germline ends.